This T cell receptor beta chain appears in the sequencing data of a study of CD8 T cells in Susac syndrome. Bulk CD8+ and CD4+ cells came from magnetic negative isolation; CD8+ TEMRA by FACS. This CDR3 has 13 amino acids. Trimming took 0 bases from V and 6 from J, leaving 9 bases between them. Germline CDR1 SSHAT, CDR2 FNYEAQ (reference sequence). The authors reverse transcribed about 0.5 to 1 ug RNA with random hexamers. Each CDR3 protein is one row after TCRdb ran MiXCR on the immunoSEQ multiplex PCR reads. Here the sample spans 150,000 to 160,000 distinct CDR3 sequences, 90% to 95% being singletons.

Sequencing was carried out using CD4+ T cells from PBMCs. This receptor was obtained from a human donor with Susac syndrome. The rearrangement links TRBV7-7 to TRBJ2-7, with D perhaps matching TRBD1 (5 bases). CDR3 sequence: CASSLAQGSEQYF. The CDR3 DNA follows: TGTGCCAGCAGCTTAGCGCAGGGTAGCGAGCAGTACTTC.